These 9 T cell receptor beta chains originate from one sample sequenced in a study of cytomegalovirus exposure and HLA in healthy donors. The study ran its PCR with 60 Vbeta and 13 Jbeta primers. Here immunoSEQ multiplex PCR was the method, and the copy in TCRdb shows in-frame clones only, minus some. The sample lists about 150,000 clones; 60% to 85% were seen once. Sequencing was carried out using PBMCs. The receptor set was obtained from a man aged 35 to 55 in good health and CMV-seronegative.

CDR3 loop: CASRQGSEQFF. CDR3 nucleotides: TGTGCCAGCAGACAGGGATCTGAGCAGTTCTTC. The V and J genes are TRBV6-5 and TRBJ2-1, with D possibly TRBD1 on 6 matching bases. V lost 6 bases and J lost 9, with 9 bases in between. Germline lookup yields CDR1 MNHEY and CDR2 SVGAGI. CDR3 size: 11 residues.

The V gene is TRBV13, the J gene TRBJ2-7; 7 nucleotides line up with TRBD1. Germline assignment: CDR1 PRHDT and CDR2 FYEKMQ (reference sequence). This CDR3 region has 15 residues. Germline trimming cut 3 bases from V and 5 bases from J; bases unmatched to any gene: 10. CDR3 amino acids: CASSLLRGSRNEQYF. The CDR3 bases are TGTGCCAGCAGCTTGCTCAGGGGGTCACGAAACGAGCAGTACTTC.

The V gene is TRBV5-1, the J gene TRBJ1-2; 10 bases are a match to TRBD1. This CDR3 comprises 15 residues. V lost 4 bases to trimming and J lost 3 bases; unmatched junction nucleotides: 6. The V gene's germline CDR1 is SGHRS and CDR2 YFSETQ. The CDR3 sequence: CASSIQGTGDYGYTF. The CDR3 bases are TGCGCCAGCAGCATACAAGGGACAGGGGACTATGGCTACACCTTC.

This rearrangement joins TRBV20-1 to TRBJ2-1; D possibly corresponds to TRBD2 (5 bases). Trimming pared 6 bases from V and 9 bases from J, leaving 12 bases between. CDR1 is DFQATT and CDR2 is SNEGSKA in the germline V gene (reference sequence). The CDR3 loop spans 11 amino acids. CDR3 bases: TGCAGTGCCCGGGGATCGGTTGAGCAGTTCTTC. Translated: CSARGSVEQFF.

The genes are TRBV28 and TRBJ1-3; D call uncertain. There are 16 residues in the CDR3. CDR1 is MDHEN, CDR2 SYDVKM, per germline. The V end lost 1 base, the J end lost 2 bases, and 12 bases lay between the germline ends. The CDR3 DNA reads as TGTGCCAGCAGTTTATTCGGTGGTATAGCTGGAAACACCATATATTTT. As protein: CASSLFGGIAGNTIYF.

With respect to this clone: The sample contains more than one DNA sequence encoding this CDR3. This chain connects TRBV10-3 to TRBJ2-2; 10 bases match TRBD2. J gave up 1 base and V 7 bases, and 9 bases lay outside the gene matches. Germline CDR1 reads ENHRY; CDR2 reads SYGVKD. CDR3 length: 17 residues. The CDR3 spells CAINPSGRPRNTGELFF. CDR3 DNA: TGTGCCATCAATCCTAGCGGGAGACCACGGAACACCGGGGAGCTGTTTTTT.

This CDR3 is CASSETGEDTEAFF. In DNA, the CDR3 is TGTGCCAGCAGTGAAACAGGGGAGGACACTGAAGCTTTCTTT. The J gene is TRBJ1-1, the V gene TRBV6-4, with TRBD1 matching over 7 bases. The V gene end was trimmed by 3 bases and the J gene end by 3 bases; junction bases not matched to a gene: 4. The CDR3 extends over 14 amino acids. Germline assignment: CDR1 MRHNA and CDR2 SNTAGT.

This clone has only a few counts. This chain uses TRBV15 with TRBJ1-4; 7 nucleotides match TRBD1. J gave up 4 bases and V 5 bases, and 4 bases lay outside the gene matches. The CDR3 is 14 residues long. Germline values: CDR1 LNHNV, CDR2 YYDKDF (reference sequence). CDR3 bases: TGTGCCACCAGCGACAGGGCGTATAATGAAAAACTGTTTTTT. It yields the protein CATSDRAYNEKLFF. Full variable domain (missing parts from reference TRBV15 and TRBJ1-4): DAMVIQNPRYQVTQFGKPVTLSCSQTLNHNVMYWYQQKSSQAPKLLFHYYDKDFNNEADTPDNFQSRRPNTSFCFLDIRSPGLGDTAMYLCATSDRAYNEKLFFGSGTQLSVL.

The chain combines TRBV6-5 with TRBJ2-1; D is undetermined. V lost 4 bases and J 3 bases, leaving 16 bases between the germline ends. CDR3 length equals 16 residues. Germline CDR1 is MNHEY and CDR2 is SVGAGI. CDR3 coding DNA: TGTGCCAGCAGTTCCCTACTGGCGGAGAACTACAATGAGCAGTTCTTC. Its translation: CASSSLLAENYNEQFF.